What follows are 9 T cell receptor beta chains derived from one specimen sequenced in a study of CD8 T cells in Susac syndrome. Roughly 0.45 to 1 ug RNA was reverse transcribed with random hexamers. From the immunoSEQ multiplex PCR reads, TCRdb called clonotypes with MiXCR, one entry per CDR3 protein. This sample has some 170,000 distinct CDR3 sequences, with just under 95% found just once. The sample comprised CD4+ T cells from PBMCs. Receptors originate from a human donor with Susac syndrome.

The chain is built from TRBV20-1 and TRBJ2-7; perhaps TRBD2 as D (6 bases). Trimming left V 6 bases short and J 1 base short, with 19 bases between. This CDR3 contains 15 residues. From germline, CDR1 is DFQATT and CDR2 SNEGSKA (reference sequence). DNA of the CDR3: TGCAGTGCACCTAGGGCGGGACGGCTTTCCTACGAGCAGTACTTC. Its protein product is CSAPRAGRLSYEQYF.

This chain connects TRBV20-1 to TRBJ1-5, with D tentatively TRBD1 (6 bases). The germline CDR1 and CDR2 sequences are DFQATT and SNEGSKA (reference sequence). This CDR3 has 14 amino acids. V lost 3 bases and J lost 2, with 11 bases in between. CDR3 sequence: CSASVGAGNQPQHF. The CDR3 DNA follows: TGCAGTGCTAGTGTGGGGGCGGGCAATCAGCCCCAGCATTTT.

This chain connects TRBV20-1 to TRBJ2-1; TRBD2 matches at 9 bases. Germline V gene lookup returns CDR1 DFQATT and CDR2 SNEGSKA (reference sequence). There are 15 residues in the CDR3. J lost 7 bases, V lost 0 bases, and 7 bases had no gene match. DNA of the CDR3: TGCAGTGCTAGAGATAGCGGGAGCAACGGGAATGAGCAGTTCTTC. Translating gives CSARDSGSNGNEQFF.

V usage is TRBV28 and J usage is TRBJ1-2; 12 nucleotides line up with TRBD1. Germline V gene sequence: CDR1 MDHEN, CDR2 SYDVKM. Trimming at V came to 5 bases and at J to 8 bases, leaving 12 bases not matched to a gene. The CDR3 has 16 residues. The CDR3 sequence: CASSAGTGGGFEGYTF. The CDR3 DNA follows: TGTGCCAGCAGTGCCGGGACAGGGGGCGGCTTTGAGGGCTACACCTTC.

The chain employs TRBV7-9 and TRBJ2-2, with D possibly being TRBD1 (5 bases). Germline V gives CDR1 SEHNR, CDR2 FQNEAQ (reference sequence). CDR3 size: 14 residues. V was trimmed by 6 bases and J by 2 bases, leaving 10 bases between them. The CDR3 nucleotides read TGTGCCAGCAGGCTTCAGGGTAACACCGGGGAGCTGTTTTTT. As protein: CASRLQGNTGELFF. The whole variable domain, filled in from reference TRBV7-9 and TRBJ2-2, reads DTGVSQNPRHKITKRGQNVTFRCDPISEHNRLYWYRQTLGQGPEFLTYFQNEAQLEKSRLLSDRFSAERPKGSFSTLEIQRTEQGDSAMYLCASRLQGNTGELFFGEGSRLTVL.

V usage is TRBV4-1 and J usage is TRBJ1-6, with D possibly being TRBD1 (5 bases). V was cut by 4 bases and J by 7 bases, with 14 bases left in between. Germline loops: CDR1 MGHRA, CDR2 YSYEKL. CDR3 length: 15 amino acids. The CDR3 is CASSPRQLANSPLHF. In nucleotides, the CDR3 is TGCGCCAGCAGCCCCCGACAGTTAGCGAATTCACCCCTCCACTTT.

This rearrangement joins TRBV15 to TRBJ1-5, with D hard to call. V shed 0 bases and J shed 6 bases, with 9 bases lying between them. Germline V gene sequence: CDR1 LNHNV, CDR2 YYDKDF (reference sequence). This CDR3 region has 14 residues. The CDR3 DNA follows: TGTGCCACCAGCAGAGATGTCCTAGGTCAGCCCCAGCATTTT. Its translation is CATSRDVLGQPQHF.

V usage is TRBV10-3 and J usage is TRBJ2-3; D may be TRBD1 (6 bases). The CDR3 totals 15 residues. Trimming cost V 0 bases and J 0 bases, with 7 bases left between them. CDR1 ENHRY and CDR2 SYGVKD come from the germline V gene. The CDR3 loop reads CAISESGASTDTQYF. As DNA, the CDR3 is TGTGCCATCAGTGAGTCGGGGGCTAGCACAGATACGCAGTATTTT.

The chain links TRBV9 to TRBJ1-2, with D possibly being TRBD1 (5 bases). The V gene's germline CDR1 is SGDLS and CDR2 YYNGEE. The CDR3 is 13 residues long. Trimming left V 4 bases short and J 5 bases short, with 12 bases between. The CDR3 nucleotides read TGTGCCAGCAGCCCCCAAGGGACTTATGGCTACACCTTC. It is translated as CASSPQGTYGYTF.